This T cell receptor beta chain was captured in a study of T cell responses to AZD1222 COVID-19 vaccine. Findings and caveats of the study: Researchers took repertoire samples only after the peak T cell response had come. Dominant at 160-218 and 743-854, vaccine-associated CD4 TCRs also spanned spike. Donors were chiefly white British, with a greater number of females, and clonal diversity was perhaps underestimated.

TCRdb's table, derived via immunoSEQ multiplex PCR, lists solely in-frame clones and lacks some. The table lists under 150,000 clones, about 93% of them singletons. This clone has a single count. Its specificity is unknown. Specimen: peripheral blood, collected on day 0 of AZD1222 vaccination. The source is an adult in good health.

The CDR3 bases are TGTGCCAGTAGTATACAGGGTACGATCGGTGGCTACACCTTC. This codes for CASSIQGTIGGYTF. The V gene is TRBV19, the J gene TRBJ1-2; the D gene is possibly TRBD1 (5 bases). The germline V gene has CDR1 LNHDA and CDR2 SQIVND (reference sequence). The ends were cut back, 2 bases at V and 7 bases at J, with 14 bases in the middle. The CDR3 is 14 amino acids.